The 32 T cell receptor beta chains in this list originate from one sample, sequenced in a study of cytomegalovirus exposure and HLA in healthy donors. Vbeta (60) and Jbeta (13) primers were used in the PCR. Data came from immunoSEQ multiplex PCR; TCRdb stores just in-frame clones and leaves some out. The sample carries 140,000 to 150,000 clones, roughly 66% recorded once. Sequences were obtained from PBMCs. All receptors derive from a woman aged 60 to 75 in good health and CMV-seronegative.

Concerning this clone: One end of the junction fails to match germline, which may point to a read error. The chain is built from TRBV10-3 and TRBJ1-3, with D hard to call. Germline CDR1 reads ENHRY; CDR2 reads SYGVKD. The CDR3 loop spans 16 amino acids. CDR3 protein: CASSYSGLGSGNTIYF. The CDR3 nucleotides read TGTGCCAGCAGTTACTCAGGTCTGGGCTCTGGAAACACCATATATTTT.

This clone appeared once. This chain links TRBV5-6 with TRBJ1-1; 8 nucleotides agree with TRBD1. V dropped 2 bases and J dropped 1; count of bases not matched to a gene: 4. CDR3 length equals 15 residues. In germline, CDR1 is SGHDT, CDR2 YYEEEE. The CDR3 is CASSFGTGGNTEAFF. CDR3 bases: TGTGCCAGCAGCTTTGGGACAGGCGGGAACACTGAAGCTTTCTTT. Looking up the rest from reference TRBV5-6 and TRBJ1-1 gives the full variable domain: DAGVTQSPTHLIKTRGQQVTLRCSPKSGHDTVSWYQQALGQGPQFIFQYYEEEERQRGNFPDRFSGHQFPNYSSELNVNALLLGDSALYLCASSFGTGGNTEAFFGQGTRLTVV.

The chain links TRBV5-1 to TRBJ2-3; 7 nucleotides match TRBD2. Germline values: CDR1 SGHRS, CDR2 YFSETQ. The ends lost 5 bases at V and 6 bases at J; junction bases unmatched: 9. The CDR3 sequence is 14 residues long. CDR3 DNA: TGCGCCAGCAGGGAGCTAGCGGCAGTGGATACGCAGTATTTT. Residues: CASRELAAVDTQYF. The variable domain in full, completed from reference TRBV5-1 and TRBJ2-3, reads KAGVTQTPRYLIKTRGQQVTLSCSPISGHRSVSWYQQTPGQGLQFLFEYFSETQRNKGNFPGRFSGRQFSNSRSEMNVSTLELGDSALYLCASRELAAVDTQYFGPGTRLTVL.

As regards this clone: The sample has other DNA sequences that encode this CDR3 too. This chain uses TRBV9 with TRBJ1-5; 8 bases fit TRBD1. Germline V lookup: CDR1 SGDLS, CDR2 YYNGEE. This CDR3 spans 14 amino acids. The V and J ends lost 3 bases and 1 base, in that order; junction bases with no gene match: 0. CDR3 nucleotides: TGTGCCAGCAGCGGACAGGGGAGCAATCAGCCCCAGCATTTT. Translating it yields CASSGQGSNQPQHF.

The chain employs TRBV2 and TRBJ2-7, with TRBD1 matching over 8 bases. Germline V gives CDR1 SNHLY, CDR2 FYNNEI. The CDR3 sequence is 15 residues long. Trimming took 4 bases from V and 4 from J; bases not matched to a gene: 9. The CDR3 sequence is CASSVEQGGPYEQYF. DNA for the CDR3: TGTGCCAGCAGTGTGGAACAGGGGGGACCGTACGAGCAGTACTTC.

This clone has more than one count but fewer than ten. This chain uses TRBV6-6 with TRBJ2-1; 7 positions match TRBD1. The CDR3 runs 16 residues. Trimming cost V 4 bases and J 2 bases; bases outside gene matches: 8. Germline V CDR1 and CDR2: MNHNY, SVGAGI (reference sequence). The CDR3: CASSFIQGWTYNEQFF. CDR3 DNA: TGTGCCAGCAGTTTCATACAGGGGTGGACCTACAATGAGCAGTTCTTC.

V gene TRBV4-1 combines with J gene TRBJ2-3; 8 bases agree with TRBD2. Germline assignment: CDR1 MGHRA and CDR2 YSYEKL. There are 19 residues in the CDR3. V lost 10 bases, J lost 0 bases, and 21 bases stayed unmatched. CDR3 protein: CATRDTRRSRGGSTDTQYF. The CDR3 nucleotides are TGCGCCACCCGGGACACTCGGCGTTCACGCGGGGGGAGCACAGATACGCAGTATTTT.

The CDR3 here is CASSFRGTSGSTGELFF. CDR3 nucleotides: TGTGCCAGCAGCTTCCGGGGGACTAGCGGGAGCACCGGGGAGCTGTTTTTT. This chain uses TRBV7-2 with TRBJ2-2; 14 nucleotides line up with TRBD2. V lost 3 bases to trimming and J lost 4 bases; unmatched junction nucleotides: 4. Germline lookup yields CDR1 SGHTA and CDR2 FQGNSA. There are 17 residues in the CDR3.

This CDR3 is CASSDGAAKWLETQYF. CDR3 bases: TGTGCCAGCAGTGACGGAGCCGCCAAATGGTTAGAGACCCAGTACTTC. This sequence joins TRBV2 and TRBJ2-5; D ambiguous. The germline CDR1 and CDR2 sequences are SNHLY and FYNNEI. V was shortened by 3 bases and J by 4 bases, with 18 bases between the two germline ends. The CDR3 runs to 16 residues.

CDR3 DNA sequence: TGCGCCAGCAGCCAAGATCTACCAGGGGGCAGCTCTGGGGCCAACGTCCTGACTTTC. It translates to CASSQDLPGGSSGANVLTF. V gene TRBV4-3 combines with J gene TRBJ2-6, with 8 bases lining up with TRBD1. After removal of 0 bases from V and 0 bases from J, the junction contained 7 bases not matched to a gene. The CDR3 extends over 19 amino acids. Looked up from germline, CDR1 is LGHNA and CDR2 is YSLEER.

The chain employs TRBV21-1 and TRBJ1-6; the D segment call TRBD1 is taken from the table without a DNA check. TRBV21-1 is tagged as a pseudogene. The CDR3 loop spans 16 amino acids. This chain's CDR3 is CASSGRTVCVNSPLHF. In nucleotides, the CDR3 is TGTGCCAGCAGCGGCCGGACAGTATGTGTTAATTCACCCCTCCACTTT.

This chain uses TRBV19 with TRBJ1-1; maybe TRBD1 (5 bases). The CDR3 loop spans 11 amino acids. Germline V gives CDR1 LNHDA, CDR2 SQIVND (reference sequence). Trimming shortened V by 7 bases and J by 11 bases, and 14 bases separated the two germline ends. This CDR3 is CASTQAARAFF. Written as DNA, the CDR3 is TGTGCCAGTACACAGGCCGCCCGGGCTTTCTTT.

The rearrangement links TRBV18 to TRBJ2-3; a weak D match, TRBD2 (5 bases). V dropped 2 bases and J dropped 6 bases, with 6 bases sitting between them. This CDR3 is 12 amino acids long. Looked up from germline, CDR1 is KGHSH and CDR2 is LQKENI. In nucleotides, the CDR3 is TGTGCCAGCTCACCATCGGGGGATACGCAGTATTTT. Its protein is CASSPSGDTQYF.

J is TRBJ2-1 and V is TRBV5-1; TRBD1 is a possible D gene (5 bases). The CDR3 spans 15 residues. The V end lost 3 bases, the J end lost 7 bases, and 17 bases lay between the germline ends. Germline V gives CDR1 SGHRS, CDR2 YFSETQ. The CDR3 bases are TGCGCCAGCAGCTCCTATTCTGGGTCAGGGAATGAGCAGTTCTTC. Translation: CASSSYSGSGNEQFF.

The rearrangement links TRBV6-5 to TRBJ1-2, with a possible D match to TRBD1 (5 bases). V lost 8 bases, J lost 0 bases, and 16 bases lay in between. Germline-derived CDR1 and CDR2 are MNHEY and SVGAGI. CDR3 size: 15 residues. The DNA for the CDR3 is TGTGCCAGCTTCGGTCGACAGCTAGCTAACTATGGCTACACCTTC. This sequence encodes CASFGRQLANYGYTF.

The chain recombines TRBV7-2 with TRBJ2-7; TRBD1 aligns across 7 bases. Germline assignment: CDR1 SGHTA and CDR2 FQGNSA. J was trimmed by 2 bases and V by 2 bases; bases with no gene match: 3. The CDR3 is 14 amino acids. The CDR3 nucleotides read TGTGCCAGCAGCTTACGACAGGGCACCTACGAGCAGTACTTC. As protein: CASSLRQGTYEQYF.

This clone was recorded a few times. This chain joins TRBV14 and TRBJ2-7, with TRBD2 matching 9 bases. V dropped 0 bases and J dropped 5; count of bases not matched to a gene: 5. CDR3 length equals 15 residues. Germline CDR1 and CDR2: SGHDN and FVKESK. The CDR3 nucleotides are TGTGCCAGCAGCCAAGATACGGGACTAGCCCACGAGCAGTACTTC. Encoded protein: CASSQDTGLAHEQYF. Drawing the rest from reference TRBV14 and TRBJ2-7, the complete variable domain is EAGVTQFPSHSVIEKGQTVTLRCDPISGHDNLYWYRRVMGKEIKFLLHFVKESKQDESGMPNNRFLAERTGGTYSTLKVQPAELEDSGVYFCASSQDTGLAHEQYFGPGTRLTVT.

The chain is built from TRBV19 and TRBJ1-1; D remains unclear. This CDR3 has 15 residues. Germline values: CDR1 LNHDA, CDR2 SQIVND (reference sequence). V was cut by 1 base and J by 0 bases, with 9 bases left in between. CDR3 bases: TGTGCCAGTAGTATAGGCGGCAGCATGAACACTGAAGCTTTCTTT. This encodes CASSIGGSMNTEAFF.

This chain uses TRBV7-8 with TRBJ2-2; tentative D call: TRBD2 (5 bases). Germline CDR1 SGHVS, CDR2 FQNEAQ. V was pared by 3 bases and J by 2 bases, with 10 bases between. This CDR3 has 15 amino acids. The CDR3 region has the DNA TGTGCCAGCAGCTTTGGCGGGCCCAACACCGGGGAGCTGTTTTTT. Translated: CASSFGGPNTGELFF.

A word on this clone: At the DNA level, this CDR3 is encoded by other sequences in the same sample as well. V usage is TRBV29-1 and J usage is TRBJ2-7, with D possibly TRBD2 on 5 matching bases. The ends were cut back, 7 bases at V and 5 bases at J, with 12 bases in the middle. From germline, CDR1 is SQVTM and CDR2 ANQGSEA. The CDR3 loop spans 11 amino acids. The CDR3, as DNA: TGCAGCGGTCGGAGGTCTGACGAGCAGTACTTC. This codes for CSGRRSDEQYF.

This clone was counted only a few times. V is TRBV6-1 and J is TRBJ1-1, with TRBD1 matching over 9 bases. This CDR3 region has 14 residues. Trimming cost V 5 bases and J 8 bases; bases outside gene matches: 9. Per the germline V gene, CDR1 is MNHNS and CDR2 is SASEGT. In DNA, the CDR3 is TGTGCCAGCAGTAGCCGGGTGGGACAGGGCGAAGCTTTCTTT. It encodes CASSSRVGQGEAFF.

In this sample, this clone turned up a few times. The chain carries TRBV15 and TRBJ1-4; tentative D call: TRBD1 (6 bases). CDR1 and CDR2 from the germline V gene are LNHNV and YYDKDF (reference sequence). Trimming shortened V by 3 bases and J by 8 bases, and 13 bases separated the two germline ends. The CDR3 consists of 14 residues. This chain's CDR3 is CATSRKQGAEKLFF. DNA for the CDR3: TGTGCCACCAGCAGGAAACAGGGTGCGGAAAAACTGTTTTTT.

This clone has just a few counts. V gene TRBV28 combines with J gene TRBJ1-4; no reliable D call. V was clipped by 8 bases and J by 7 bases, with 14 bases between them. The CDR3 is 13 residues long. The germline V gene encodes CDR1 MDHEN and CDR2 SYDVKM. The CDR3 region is CASSPPRVEKLFF. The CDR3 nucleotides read TGTGCCAGCTCACCCCCTCGGGTTGAAAAACTGTTTTTT. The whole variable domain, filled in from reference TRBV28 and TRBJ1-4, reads DVKVTQSSRYLVKRTGEKVFLECVQDMDHENMFWYRQDPGLGLRLIYFSYDVKMKEKGDIPEGYSVSREKKERFSLILESASTNQTSMYLCASSPPRVEKLFFGSGTQLSVL.

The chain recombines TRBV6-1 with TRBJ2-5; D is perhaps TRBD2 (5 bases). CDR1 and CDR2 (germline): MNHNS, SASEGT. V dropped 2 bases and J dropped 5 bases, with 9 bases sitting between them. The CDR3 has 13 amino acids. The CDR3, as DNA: TGTGCCAGCAGTGAAATGATAGCGGAGACCCAGTACTTC. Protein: CASSEMIAETQYF.

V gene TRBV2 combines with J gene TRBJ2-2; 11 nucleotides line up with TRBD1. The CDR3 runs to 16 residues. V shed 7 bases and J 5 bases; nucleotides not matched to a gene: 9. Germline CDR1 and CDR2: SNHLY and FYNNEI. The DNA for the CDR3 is TGTGCCAGCAAGTGGGACAGGGGGTCCCAGACCGGGGAGCTGTTTTTT. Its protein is CASKWDRGSQTGELFF.

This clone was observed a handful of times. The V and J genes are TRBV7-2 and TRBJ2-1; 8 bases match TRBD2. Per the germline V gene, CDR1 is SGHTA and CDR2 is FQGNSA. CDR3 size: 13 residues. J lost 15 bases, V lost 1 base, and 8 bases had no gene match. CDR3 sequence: CASSLDRAGGWFF. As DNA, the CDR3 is TGTGCCAGCAGCTTAGACCGGGCGGGGGGCTGGTTCTTC.

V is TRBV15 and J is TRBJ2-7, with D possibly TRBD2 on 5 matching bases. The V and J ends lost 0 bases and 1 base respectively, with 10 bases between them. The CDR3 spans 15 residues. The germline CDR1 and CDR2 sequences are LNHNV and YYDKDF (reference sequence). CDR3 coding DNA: TGTGCCACCAGCAGAGAGTTTCGGGAATCCTACGAGCAGTACTTC. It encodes CATSREFRESYEQYF.

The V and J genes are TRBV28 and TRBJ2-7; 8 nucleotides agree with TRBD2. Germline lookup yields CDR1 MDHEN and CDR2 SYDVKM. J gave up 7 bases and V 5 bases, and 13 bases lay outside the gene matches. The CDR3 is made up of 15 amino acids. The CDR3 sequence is CASSTGSSGLEEQYF. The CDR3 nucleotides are TGTGCCAGCAGTACGGGATCTAGCGGGTTAGAAGAGCAGTACTTC.

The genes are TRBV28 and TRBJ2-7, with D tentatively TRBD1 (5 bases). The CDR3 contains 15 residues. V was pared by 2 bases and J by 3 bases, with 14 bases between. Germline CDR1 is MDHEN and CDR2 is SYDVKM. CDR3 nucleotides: TGTGCCAGCAGTTTACAAACAGTGGGGCTCTACGAGCAGTACTTC. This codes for CASSLQTVGLYEQYF.

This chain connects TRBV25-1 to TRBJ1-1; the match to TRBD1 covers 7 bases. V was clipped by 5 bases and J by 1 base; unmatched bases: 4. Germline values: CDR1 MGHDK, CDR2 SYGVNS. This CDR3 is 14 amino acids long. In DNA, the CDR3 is TGTGCCAGCAGTCCCTACAGGGGGAACACTGAAGCTTTCTTT. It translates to CASSPYRGNTEAFF.

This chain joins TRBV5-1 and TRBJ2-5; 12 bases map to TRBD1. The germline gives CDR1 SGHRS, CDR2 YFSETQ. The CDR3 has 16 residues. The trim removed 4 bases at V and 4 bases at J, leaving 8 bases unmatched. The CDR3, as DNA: TGCGCCAGCAGCGAGATGGGGACAGGGGGCGCAGAGACCCAGTACTTC. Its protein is CASSEMGTGGAETQYF.

CDR3 loop: CSAGQGPDTF. CDR3 bases: TGCAGTGCTGGACAGGGGCCCGACACCTTC. This chain joins TRBV20-1 and TRBJ1-2; TRBD1 agrees at 9 bases. This CDR3 contains 10 residues. Losses at the gene ends were 5 bases for V and 12 bases for J; bases not matched to a gene: 4. Germline CDR1 is DFQATT and CDR2 is SNEGSKA (reference sequence).